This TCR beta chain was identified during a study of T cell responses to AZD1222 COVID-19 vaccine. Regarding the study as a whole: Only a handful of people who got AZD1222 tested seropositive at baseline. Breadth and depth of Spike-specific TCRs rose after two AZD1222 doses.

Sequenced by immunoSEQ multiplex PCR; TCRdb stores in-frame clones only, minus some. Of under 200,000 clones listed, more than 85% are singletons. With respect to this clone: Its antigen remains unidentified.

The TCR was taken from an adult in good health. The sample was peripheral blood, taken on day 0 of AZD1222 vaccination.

The CDR3 DNA follows: TGCGCCAGCAGCTTGGGTGGTCCCCCCGGTAGTGAAAAACTGTTTTTT. Amino acids: CASSLGGPPGSEKLFF. V usage is TRBV5-1 and J usage is TRBJ1-4; no reliable D call. With 0 bases removed from V and 7 bases from J, the gap between germline ends came to 16 bases. Looked up from germline, CDR1 is SGHRS and CDR2 is YFSETQ. The CDR3 has 16 residues.